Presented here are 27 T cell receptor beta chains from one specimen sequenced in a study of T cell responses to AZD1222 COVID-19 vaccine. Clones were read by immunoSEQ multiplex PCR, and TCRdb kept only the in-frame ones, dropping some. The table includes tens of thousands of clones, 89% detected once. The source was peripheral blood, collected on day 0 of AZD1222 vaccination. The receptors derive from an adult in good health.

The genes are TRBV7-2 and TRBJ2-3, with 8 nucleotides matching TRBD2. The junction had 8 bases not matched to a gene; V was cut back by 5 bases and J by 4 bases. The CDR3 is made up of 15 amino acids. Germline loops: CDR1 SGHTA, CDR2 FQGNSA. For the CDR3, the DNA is TGTGCCAGCAGCCCGGGGACTAGTAAGGCAGATACGCAGTATTTT. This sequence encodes CASSPGTSKADTQYF.

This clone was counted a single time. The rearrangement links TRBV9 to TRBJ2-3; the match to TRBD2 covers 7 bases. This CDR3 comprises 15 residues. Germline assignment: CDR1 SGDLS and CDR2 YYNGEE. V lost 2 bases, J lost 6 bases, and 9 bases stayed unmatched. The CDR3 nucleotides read TGTGCCAGCAGCGTCACCGGGGGGTCCGGGGATACGCAGTATTTT. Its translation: CASSVTGGSGDTQYF. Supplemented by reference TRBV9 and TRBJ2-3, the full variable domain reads DSGVTQTPKHLITATGQRVTLRCSPRSGDLSVYWYQQSLDQGLQFLIQYYNGEERAKGNILERFSAQQFPDLHSELNLSSLELGDSALYFCASSVTGGSGDTQYFGPGTRLTVL.

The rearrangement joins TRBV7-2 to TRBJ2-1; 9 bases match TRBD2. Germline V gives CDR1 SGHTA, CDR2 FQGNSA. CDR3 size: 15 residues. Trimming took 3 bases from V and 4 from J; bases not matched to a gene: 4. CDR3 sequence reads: CASSFLAGLYNEQFF. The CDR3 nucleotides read TGTGCCAGCAGCTTTCTAGCGGGGCTATACAATGAGCAGTTCTTC.

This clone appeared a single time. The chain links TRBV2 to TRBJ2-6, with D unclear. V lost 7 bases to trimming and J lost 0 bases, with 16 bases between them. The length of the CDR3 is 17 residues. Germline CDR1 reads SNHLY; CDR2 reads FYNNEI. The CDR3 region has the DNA TGTGCCAGCAAGGACCAACGTACTCTCTCTGGGGCCAACGTCCTGACTTTC. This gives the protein CASKDQRTLSGANVLTF. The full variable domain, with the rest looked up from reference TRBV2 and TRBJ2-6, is EPEVTQTPSHQVTQMGQEVILRCVPISNHLYFYWYRQILGQKVEFLVSFYNNEISEKSEIFDDQFSVERPDGSNFTLKIRSTKLEDSAMYFCASKDQRTLSGANVLTFGAGSRLTVL.

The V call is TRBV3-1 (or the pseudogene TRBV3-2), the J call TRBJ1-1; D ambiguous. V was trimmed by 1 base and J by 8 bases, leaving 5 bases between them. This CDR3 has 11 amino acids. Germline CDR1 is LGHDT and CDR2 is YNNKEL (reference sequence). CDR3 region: CASSQGREAFF. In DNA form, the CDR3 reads TGTGCCAGCAGCCAAGGGAGAGAAGCTTTCTTT.

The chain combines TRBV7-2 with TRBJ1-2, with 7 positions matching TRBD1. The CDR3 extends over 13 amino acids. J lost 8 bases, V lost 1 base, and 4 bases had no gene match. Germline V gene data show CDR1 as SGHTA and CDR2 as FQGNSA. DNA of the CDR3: TGTGCCAGCAGCTTAGTACAGGGGCGCGGCTACACCTTC. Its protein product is CASSLVQGRGYTF. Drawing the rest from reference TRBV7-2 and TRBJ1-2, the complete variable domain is GAGVSQSPSNKVTEKGKDVELRCDPISGHTALYWYRQSLGQGLEFLIYFQGNSAPDKSGLPSDRFSAERTGGSVSTLTIQRTQQEDSAVYLCASSLVQGRGYTFGSGTRLTVV.

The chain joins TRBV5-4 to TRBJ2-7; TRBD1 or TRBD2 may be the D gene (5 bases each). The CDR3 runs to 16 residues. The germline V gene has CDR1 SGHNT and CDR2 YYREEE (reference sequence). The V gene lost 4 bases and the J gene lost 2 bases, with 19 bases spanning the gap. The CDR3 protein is CASSPLIGDGAYEQYF. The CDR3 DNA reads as TGTGCCAGCAGCCCCCTGATTGGGGACGGAGCCTACGAGCAGTACTTC.

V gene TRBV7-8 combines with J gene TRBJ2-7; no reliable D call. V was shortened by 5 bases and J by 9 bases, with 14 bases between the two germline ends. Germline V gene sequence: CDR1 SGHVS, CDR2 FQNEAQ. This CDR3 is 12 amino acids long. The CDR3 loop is CASSPEVGLQYF. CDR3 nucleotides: TGTGCCAGCAGCCCCGAAGTGGGGTTGCAGTACTTC.

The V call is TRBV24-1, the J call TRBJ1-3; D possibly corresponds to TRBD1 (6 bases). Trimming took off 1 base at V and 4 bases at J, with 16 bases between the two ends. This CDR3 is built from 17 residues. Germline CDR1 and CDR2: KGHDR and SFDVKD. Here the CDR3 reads CATSDLSRGATGNTIYF. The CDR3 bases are TGTGCCACCAGTGATTTATCGCGGGGGGCGACCGGAAACACCATATATTTT.

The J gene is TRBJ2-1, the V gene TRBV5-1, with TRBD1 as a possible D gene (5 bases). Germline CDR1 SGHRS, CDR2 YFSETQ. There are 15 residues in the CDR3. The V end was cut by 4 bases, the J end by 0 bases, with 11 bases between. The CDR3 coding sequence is TGCGCCAGCAGCGTGGACACGAGCTCCTACAATGAGCAGTTCTTC. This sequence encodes CASSVDTSSYNEQFF.

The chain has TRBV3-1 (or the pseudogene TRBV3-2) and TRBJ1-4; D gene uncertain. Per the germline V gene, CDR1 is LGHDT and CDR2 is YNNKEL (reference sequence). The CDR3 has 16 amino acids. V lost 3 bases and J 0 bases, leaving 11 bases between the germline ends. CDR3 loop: CASSHREVATNEKLFF. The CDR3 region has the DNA TGTGCCAGCAGCCACCGGGAGGTTGCAACTAATGAAAAACTGTTTTTT.

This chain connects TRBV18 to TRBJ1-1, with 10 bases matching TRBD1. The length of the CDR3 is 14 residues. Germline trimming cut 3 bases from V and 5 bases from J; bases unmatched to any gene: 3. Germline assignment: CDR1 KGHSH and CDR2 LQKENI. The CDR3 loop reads CASSPRTGGTEAFF. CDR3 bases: TGTGCCAGCTCACCGCGGACAGGGGGGACTGAAGCTTTCTTT. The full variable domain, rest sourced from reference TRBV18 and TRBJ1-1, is NAGVMQNPRHLVRRRGQEARLRCSPMKGHSHVYWYRQLPEEGLKFMVYLQKENIIDESGMPKERFSAEFPKEGPSILRIQQVVRGDSAAYFCASSPRTGGTEAFFGQGTRLTVV.

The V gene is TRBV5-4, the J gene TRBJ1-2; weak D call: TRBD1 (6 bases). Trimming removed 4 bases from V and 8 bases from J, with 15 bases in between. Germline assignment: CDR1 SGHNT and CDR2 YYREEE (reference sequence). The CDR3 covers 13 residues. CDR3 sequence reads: CASSPGGQRGYTF. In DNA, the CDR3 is TGTGCCAGCAGCCCGGGGGGGCAGCGGGGCTACACCTTC.

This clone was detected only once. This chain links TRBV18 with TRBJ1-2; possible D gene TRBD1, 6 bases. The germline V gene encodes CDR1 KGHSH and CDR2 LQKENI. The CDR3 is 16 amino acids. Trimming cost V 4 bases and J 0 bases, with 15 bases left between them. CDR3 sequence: CASSRGRTEANYGYTF. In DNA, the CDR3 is TGTGCCAGCTCACGAGGACGGACAGAAGCTAACTATGGCTACACCTTC.

CDR3 residues: CASSFVTRGDYGYTF. The DNA for the CDR3 is TGTGCCAGCAGTTTTGTCACAAGGGGGGACTATGGCTACACCTTC. The rearrangement uses TRBV2 and TRBJ1-2; a weak D match, TRBD1 (6 bases). V shed 5 bases and J shed 3 bases, with 16 bases lying between them. Germline CDR1 SNHLY, CDR2 FYNNEI. The CDR3 length is 15 residues. Complete variable domain (other parts from reference TRBV2 and TRBJ1-2): EPEVTQTPSHQVTQMGQEVILRCVPISNHLYFYWYRQILGQKVEFLVSFYNNEISEKSEIFDDQFSVERPDGSNFTLKIRSTKLEDSAMYFCASSFVTRGDYGYTFGSGTRLTVV.

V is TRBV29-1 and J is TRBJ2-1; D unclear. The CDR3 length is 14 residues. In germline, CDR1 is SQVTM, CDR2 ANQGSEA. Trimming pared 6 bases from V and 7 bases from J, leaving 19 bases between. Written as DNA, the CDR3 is TGCAGCGTACATCCAGTTTCTAGTCCGAATGAGCAGTTCTTC. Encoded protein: CSVHPVSSPNEQFF.

The CDR3 region is CASDADNTGELFF. CDR3 in DNA: TGTGCCAGCGATGCAGACAACACCGGGGAGCTGTTTTTT. The chain joins TRBV12-3 or TRBV12-4 to TRBJ2-2; D uncertain. This CDR3 is built from 13 residues. V was trimmed by 8 bases and J by 2 bases, leaving 9 bases between them.

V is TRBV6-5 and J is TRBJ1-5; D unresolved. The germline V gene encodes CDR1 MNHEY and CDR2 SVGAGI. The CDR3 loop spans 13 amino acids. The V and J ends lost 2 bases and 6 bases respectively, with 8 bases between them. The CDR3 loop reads CASSYTGGQPQHF. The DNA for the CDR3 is TGTGCCAGCAGTTACACGGGTGGTCAGCCCCAGCATTTT.

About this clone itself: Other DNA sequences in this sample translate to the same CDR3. The CDR3 reads CASSLAGAGEQYF. The CDR3 coding sequence is TGTGCCAGCAGCTTAGCGGGGGCGGGGGAGCAGTACTTC. The rearrangement uses TRBV7-2 and TRBJ2-7, with D perhaps TRBD1 or TRBD2 (6 bases each). CDR3 length: 13 residues. Germline assignment: CDR1 SGHTA and CDR2 FQGNSA. V was clipped by 0 bases and J by 7 bases, with 10 bases between them.

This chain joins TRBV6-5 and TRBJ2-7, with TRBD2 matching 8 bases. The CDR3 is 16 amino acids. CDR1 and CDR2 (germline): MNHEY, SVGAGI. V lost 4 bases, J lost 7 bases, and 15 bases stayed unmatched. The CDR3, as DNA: TGTGCCAGCAGTTCCCCGGGTTTAGCGGGACGGATTGAGCAGTACTTC. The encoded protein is CASSSPGLAGRIEQYF.

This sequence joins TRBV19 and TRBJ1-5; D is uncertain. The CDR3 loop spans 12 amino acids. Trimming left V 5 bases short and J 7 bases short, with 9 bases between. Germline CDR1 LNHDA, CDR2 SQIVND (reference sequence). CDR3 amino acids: CASSSPYQPQHF. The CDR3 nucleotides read TGTGCCAGTAGTTCCCCCTACCAGCCCCAGCATTTT.

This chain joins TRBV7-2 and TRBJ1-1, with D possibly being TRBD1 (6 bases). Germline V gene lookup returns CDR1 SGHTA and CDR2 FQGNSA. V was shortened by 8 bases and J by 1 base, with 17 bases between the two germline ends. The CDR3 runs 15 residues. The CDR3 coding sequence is TGTGCCAGCTCCAGTCGGGGGGGGCGGAACACTGAAGCTTTCTTT. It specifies CASSSRGGRNTEAFF.

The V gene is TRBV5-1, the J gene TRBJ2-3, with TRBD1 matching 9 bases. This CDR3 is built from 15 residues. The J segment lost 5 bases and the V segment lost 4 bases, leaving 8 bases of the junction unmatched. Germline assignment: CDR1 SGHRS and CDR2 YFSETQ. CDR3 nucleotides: TGCGCCAGCAGCCCTGGGGACAGGGAGATAGATACGCAGTATTTT. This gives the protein CASSPGDREIDTQYF.

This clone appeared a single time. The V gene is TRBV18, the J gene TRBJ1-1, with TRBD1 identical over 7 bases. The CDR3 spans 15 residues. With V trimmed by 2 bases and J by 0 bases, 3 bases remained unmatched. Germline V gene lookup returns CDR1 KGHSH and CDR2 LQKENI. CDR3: CASSPVTGMNTEAFF. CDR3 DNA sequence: TGTGCCAGCTCACCAGTGACAGGGATGAACACTGAAGCTTTCTTT.

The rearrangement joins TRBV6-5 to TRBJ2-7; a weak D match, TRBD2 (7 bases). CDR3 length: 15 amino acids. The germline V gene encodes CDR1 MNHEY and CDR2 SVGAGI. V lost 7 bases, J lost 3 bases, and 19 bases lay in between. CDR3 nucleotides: TGTGCCAGCACCAAAAATTGGGGGGGCGGCTACGAGCAGTACTTC. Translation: CASTKNWGGGYEQYF.

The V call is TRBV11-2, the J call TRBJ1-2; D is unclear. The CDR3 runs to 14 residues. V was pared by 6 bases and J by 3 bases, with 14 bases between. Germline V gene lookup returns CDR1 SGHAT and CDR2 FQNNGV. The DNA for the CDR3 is TGTGCCAGCAGAGATAAAAACACCGACTATGGCTACACCTTC. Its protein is CASRDKNTDYGYTF.

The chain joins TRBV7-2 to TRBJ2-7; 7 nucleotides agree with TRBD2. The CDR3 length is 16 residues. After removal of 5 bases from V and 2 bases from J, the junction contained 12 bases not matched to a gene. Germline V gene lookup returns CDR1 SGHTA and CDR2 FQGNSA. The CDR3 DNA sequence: TGTGCCAGCAGCCTTGGGAGTAGCGGGCAAGCCTACGAGCAGTACTTC. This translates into CASSLGSSGQAYEQYF.